This entry is about one TCR beta chain. The method was immunoSEQ multiplex PCR; TCRdb's version includes in-frame clones alone and lacks a portion of them. The repertoire holds roughly 330,000 clones, with around 87% as singletons. This record belongs to a study of cytomegalovirus exposure and HLA in healthy donors. Sequenced sample: PBMCs. This TCR was recovered from a woman aged 25 to 39 in good health and CMV-seropositive.

The CDR3 nucleotides are TGTGCCAGCAGCTTAAACCTTGGGTACACTGAAGCTTTCTTT. Encoded protein: CASSLNLGYTEAFF. This chain joins TRBV13 and TRBJ1-1; D gene unclear. CDR3 size: 14 residues. Germline V gene sequence: CDR1 PRHDT, CDR2 FYEKMQ (reference sequence). V was pared by 2 bases and J by 3 bases, with 10 bases between.